The clone carrying this T cell receptor beta chain was seen a few times. The antigen is undetermined. TCRdb passed the 5' RACE reads through MiXCR, listing each CDR3 protein once. The repertoire holds around 770,000 distinct CDR3 sequences, with around 19% as singletons. The V gene lost 0 bases and the J gene lost 2 bases, with 6 bases spanning the gap. Germline loops: CDR1 SGHRS, CDR2 YFSETQ. The CDR3 is 14 residues long. This entry belongs to a study of CD8 T cells in ankylosing spondylitis. Regarding the study as a whole: About 8 highly homologous variants made up a TCR beta motif, and this motif appeared characteristic of ankylosing spondylitis blood. Reportedly, matched ankylosing spondylitis synovial fluid was significantly enriched for disease-linked clones.

The source of this sequence is a male donor with ankylosing spondylitis. Sequenced sample: blood, either unsorted or a sorted T cell fraction (not recorded which). The V and J genes are TRBV5-1 and TRBJ2-1, with D unresolved. The CDR3 nucleotides read TGCGCCAGCAGCTTGGAAGTAGCCTACAATGAGCAGTTCTTC. Its translation is CASSLEVAYNEQFF.